The present T cell receptor beta chain was sequenced within a study of blood T cell repertoires in COVID-19. The overall study: Spain, Italy and the United States supplied samples that represented acute and convalescent COVID-19. PBMCs, B-cell-depleted T cells, or T cells were the source of the cDNA or gDNA that made up the material.

The assay was immunoSEQ multiplex PCR, and TCRdb's table has in-frame clones only and misses some. This table holds about 88,000 clones, 89% found once. In this sample, this clone turned up a few times. Trimming removed 2 bases at V and 7 bases at J, with 20 bases between. Germline loops: CDR1 KGHSH, CDR2 LQKENI. The CDR3 loop spans 17 amino acids. Sequencing used peripheral blood. V is TRBV18 and J is TRBJ2-2; the D gene is possibly TRBD2 (6 bases). This TCR was sampled from an elderly woman with active COVID-19. As DNA, the CDR3 is TGTGCCAGCTCACCATTCGGGGGATACTCTACTCTCGGGGAGCTGTTTTTT. It specifies CASSPFGGYSTLGELFF.